One sample yielded the 15 T cell receptor beta chains listed below, sequenced in a study of early T cells in non-severe SARS-CoV-2 infection. One entry per CDR3 protein results from TCRdb running MiXCR on the 5' RACE reads. This table holds roughly 100,000 distinct CDR3 sequences, about an eighth found once. Sequencing was performed on whole blood. All receptors come from an adult who was a healthcare worker with PCR-confirmed SARS-CoV-2 infection or an uninfected control (not recorded which).

The table lists this clonotype with many counts. The chain employs TRBV21-1 and TRBJ2-3. TRBV21-1 is listed as a pseudogene. This CDR3 spans 14 amino acids. The CDR3 DNA reads as TGTGCCAGCAGCAAAGAAGCACCGGAAGATACGCAGTATTTT. It translates to CASSKEAPEDTQYF.

This clonotype was counted many times. The chain employs TRBV28 and TRBJ2-3; 7 nucleotides match TRBD2. Germline V CDR1 and CDR2: MDHEN, SYDVKM. This CDR3 comprises 15 residues. The ends lost 9 bases at V and 4 bases at J; junction bases unmatched: 13. The CDR3 DNA reads TGTGCCAGTTCAACCGCGGGAGAAGGAGCAGATACGCAGTATTTT. This sequence encodes CASSTAGEGADTQYF.

Of note for this clonotype: A much bigger clone sits one base away, suggesting this may be a read error. The gene calls are TRBV6-2 or TRBV6-3 and TRBJ2-1; D not certain. The germline gives CDR1 MNHEY, CDR2 SVGEGT. V lost 3 bases to trimming and J lost 8 bases, with 20 bases between them. The CDR3 runs to 16 residues. This chain's CDR3 is CASSYQDSWPADEQFF. The CDR3 DNA is TGTGCCAGCAGTTATCAAGACTCCTGGCCTGCCGATGAGCAGTTCTTC.

The V and J genes are TRBV20-1 and TRBJ2-1; possibly TRBD2 for D (6 bases). The CDR3 contains 14 residues. The ends were cut back, 5 bases at V and 1 base at J, with 12 bases in the middle. The germline V gene has CDR1 DFQATT and CDR2 SNEGSKA (reference sequence). The CDR3 region has the DNA TGCAGTGCTGGAAGCGGGCCGTCCTACAATGAGCAGTTCTTC. Its protein product is CSAGSGPSYNEQFF.

This clonotype was seen a few times. Compared with germline, one end of the junction differs, possibly owing to a read error. V usage is TRBV11-2 and J usage is TRBJ1-3, with D unclear. Germline CDR1 reads SGHAT; CDR2 reads FQNNGV. This CDR3 has 14 residues. This CDR3 reads CASSWRHSENTIYF. CDR3 coding DNA: TGTGCCAGCAGCTGGAGGCATTCTGAAAACACCATATATTTT.

This clonotype was seen at least ten times. An end of the junction does not agree with germline; a read error may underlie this. The chain is built from TRBV4-3 and TRBJ1-1; D unclear. Germline assignment: CDR1 LGHNA and CDR2 YSLEER. CDR3 length: 11 amino acids. CDR3 region: CASSRNTEAFF. CDR3 DNA sequence: TGTGCCAGCAGTCGGAACACTGAAGCTTTCTTT.

This chain links TRBV19 with TRBJ1-4; 7 bases are a match to TRBD1. The germline gives CDR1 LNHDA, CDR2 SQIVND (reference sequence). The CDR3 is 15 amino acids. With 7 bases clipped from V and 5 bases from J, the junction kept 10 bases outside the gene matches. The CDR3 nucleotides read TGTGCCAGTAAATCCCGGACAGGAGAGAATGAAAAACTGTTTTTT. Its translation: CASKSRTGENEKLFF.

This clonotype was recorded many times. The rearrangement links TRBV11-2 to TRBJ1-4, with a tentative D call TRBD1 (6 bases). The CDR3 consists of 16 residues. Per germline, CDR1 SGHAT and CDR2 FQNNGV. Trimming took 5 bases from V and 5 from J, leaving 18 bases between them. DNA of the CDR3: TGTGCCAGCAGCCCCTACAGGGAAGCTTGGAATGAAAAACTGTTTTTT. It specifies CASSPYREAWNEKLFF.

About this clonotype: A read error may be the cause here, since a much bigger clone is one base away. The chain employs TRBV27 and TRBJ2-7; tentatively, D is TRBD2 (6 bases). V shed 6 bases and J shed 5 bases, with 17 bases lying between them. Germline values: CDR1 MNHEY, CDR2 SMNVEV (reference sequence). The CDR3 has 14 residues. The CDR3 DNA reads TGTGCCAGCAGCGGGGCGGGACGACCCCACGAGCAGTACTTC. Protein sequence: CASSGAGRPHEQYF.

This rearrangement joins TRBV3-1 to TRBJ2-1; no firm D call. V lost 4 bases to trimming and J lost 7 bases, with 14 bases between them. Germline CDR1 LGHDT, CDR2 YNNKEL (reference sequence). The CDR3 runs to 14 residues. The CDR3 bases are TGTGCCAGCAGCCGGACCGCGATCCCAAATGAGCAGTTCTTC. It codes for CASSRTAIPNEQFF.

This clonotype came up many times. V gene TRBV29-1 combines with J gene TRBJ1-1; D not resolved. Germline values: CDR1 SQVTM, CDR2 ANQGSEA. CDR3 size: 15 residues. Trimming pared 0 bases from V and 0 bases from J, leaving 11 bases between. CDR3 bases: TGCAGCGTTGAAGAGGGAAGGGCCCTGAACACTGAAGCTTTCTTT. This gives the protein CSVEEGRALNTEAFF.

Many counts were recorded for this clonotype. The chain links TRBV4-1 to TRBJ1-6; 7 positions agree with TRBD1. Germline values: CDR1 MGHRA, CDR2 YSYEKL. The CDR3 length is 14 residues. J was trimmed by 10 bases and V by 3 bases; bases with no gene match: 6. CDR3 loop: CASSQARGYSPLHF. The CDR3 nucleotides are TGCGCCAGCAGCCAGGCCAGGGGGTACTCACCCCTCCACTTT.

The table lists this clonotype with many counts. The V and J genes are TRBV7-4 and TRBJ2-3; 9 bases are a match to TRBD2. CDR3 length: 17 residues. Germline loops: CDR1 SGHVT, CDR2 SQSDAQ. Germline trimming cut 5 bases from V and 3 bases from J; bases unmatched to any gene: 12. The DNA of the CDR3 is TGTGCCAGCAGCCCTCGATTCGTAGCGGGAGATACAGATACGCAGTATTTT. Amino acids: CASSPRFVAGDTDTQYF.

This clonotype was recorded at least ten times. The chain carries TRBV27 and TRBJ1-6; weak D call: TRBD1 (5 bases). The CDR3 covers 14 residues. Germline V CDR1 and CDR2: MNHEY, SMNVEV (reference sequence). The V and J ends lost 2 bases and 8 bases respectively, with 10 bases between them. The CDR3 sequence: CASSLLGVDSPLHF. CDR3 in DNA: TGTGCCAGCAGTTTACTGGGGGTGGATTCACCCCTCCACTTT.

About this clonotype itself: Possible read error: a much larger clone is one base away. The J gene is TRBJ2-1, the V gene TRBV7-8; 8 nucleotides align to TRBD2. In germline, CDR1 is SGHVS, CDR2 FQNEAQ. The CDR3 consists of 17 residues. CDR3 sequence: CASSLGLREGLLNEHFF. The DNA for the CDR3 is TGTGCCAGCAGCTTAGGTTTACGGGAGGGCCTCTTGAATGAGCACTTCTTC.